This T cell receptor beta chain originates from a study of blood T cell repertoires in COVID-19. Study as a whole: Acute-phase and convalescent COVID-19 samples originated in the United States, Italy and Spain.

In germline, CDR1 is SGHTA, CDR2 FQGNSA. V was cut by 3 bases and J by 0 bases, with 18 bases left in between. This CDR3 is built from 18 residues. Clones were read by immunoSEQ multiplex PCR, and TCRdb kept only the in-frame ones, dropping some. The data show around 170,000 clones, 88% seen once. This TCR was sampled from a woman under 30 who had recovered from COVID-19. The chain links TRBV7-2 to TRBJ2-1; D is perhaps TRBD1 (6 bases). The sequenced sample was PBMCs or T cells enriched from blood (not recorded which). Here the CDR3 reads CASSFVGTSRGSYNEQFF. The CDR3 DNA follows: TGTGCCAGCAGCTTTGTCGGGACATCGAGGGGCTCCTACAATGAGCAGTTCTTC.